This T cell receptor beta chain is drawn from a study of cytomegalovirus exposure and HLA in healthy donors. The study, taken as a whole, reports: Researchers counted approximately 160 TCR beta chains as cytomegalovirus-associated. In the 100 to 150 validation repertoires, about 94% of cluster scores exceeded 0, per a later analysis. As was reported, the classifier diagnosed cytomegalovirus status with high specificity and sensitivity. The authors confirmed in vitro that a few CMV-associated chains were specific for CMV antigens.

Produced via immunoSEQ multiplex PCR; TCRdb's table is partial and in-frame only. The sample carries about 330,000 clones, roughly 88% recorded once. As for this clone: Antigen: not known.

In germline, CDR1 is SGHTA, CDR2 FQGNSA. V was pared by 7 bases and J by 6 bases, with 25 bases between. The CDR3 consists of 17 residues. This sequence joins TRBV7-2 and TRBJ1-5; TRBD1 is a possible D gene (6 bases). Material: PBMCs. The sequence came from a woman between 18 and 29 years old in good health and CMV-seronegative. CDR3: CASTPSGTGGAGQPQHF. The CDR3 nucleotides read TGTGCCAGCACCCCGTCAGGGACCGGGGGGGCTGGTCAGCCCCAGCATTTT.